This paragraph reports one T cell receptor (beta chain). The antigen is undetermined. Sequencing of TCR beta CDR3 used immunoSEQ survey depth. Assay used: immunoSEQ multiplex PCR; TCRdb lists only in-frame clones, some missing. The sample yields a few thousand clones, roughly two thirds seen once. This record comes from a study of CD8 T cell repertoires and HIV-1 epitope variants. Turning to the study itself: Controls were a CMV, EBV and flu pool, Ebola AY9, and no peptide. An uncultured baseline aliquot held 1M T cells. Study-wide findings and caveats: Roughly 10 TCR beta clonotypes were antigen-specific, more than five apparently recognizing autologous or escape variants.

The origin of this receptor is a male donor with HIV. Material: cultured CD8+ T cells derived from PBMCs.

Here the CDR3 reads CASVPGGPGELFF. CDR3 in DNA: TGTGCCAGCGTCCCGGGGGGCCCCGGGGAGCTGTTTTTT. The V call is TRBV28, the J call TRBJ2-2; D perhaps matches TRBD2 (7 bases). This CDR3 is built from 13 residues. Trimming took 8 bases from V and 6 from J, leaving 13 bases between them. Germline lookup yields CDR1 MDHEN and CDR2 SYDVKM.